The 13 T cell receptor beta chains below come from one sample, sequenced in a study of OX40 agonist ivuxolimab in advanced cancers. The assay was immunoSEQ multiplex PCR, and TCRdb's table has in-frame clones only and misses some. This sample yields 75,000 to 80,000 clones, of which 65% to 85% are seen a single time; 0.76% belongs to the top ten. The sample here was CD4+ or CD8+ T cells sorted from blood, taken in a trial of the OX40 agonist ivuxolimab. All receptors derive from an adult with an advanced solid tumor such as melanoma, head and neck, liver or kidney cancer.

The chain combines TRBV11-3 with TRBJ2-2, with TRBD2 identical over 12 bases. In germline, CDR1 is SGHNT, CDR2 YENEEA. The ends lost 6 bases at V and 5 bases at J; junction bases unmatched: 10. The CDR3 sequence is 17 residues long. In DNA form, the CDR3 reads TGTGCCAGCAGTTCAAGGACTAGCGGGGTTGGGACCGGGGAGCTGTTTTTT. This codes for CASSSRTSGVGTGELFF.

This clone was recorded a few times. The gene calls are TRBV7-9 and TRBJ1-1; D gene ambiguous. V was cut by 4 bases and J by 0 bases, with 6 bases left in between. The germline CDR1 and CDR2 sequences are SEHNR and FQNEAQ (reference sequence). The CDR3 spans 13 residues. CDR3 residues: CASSSEMNTEAFF. The CDR3, as DNA: TGTGCCAGCAGCTCCGAAATGAACACTGAAGCTTTCTTT.

This sequence joins TRBV7-9 and TRBJ1-1; D might be TRBD1 (6 bases). From germline, CDR1 is SEHNR and CDR2 FQNEAQ (reference sequence). Trimming cost V 6 bases and J 4 bases, with 18 bases left between them. This CDR3 has 15 amino acids. This CDR3 is CASRDSSGGPTEAFF. In DNA form, the CDR3 reads TGTGCCAGCAGAGACAGCTCGGGGGGGCCCACTGAAGCTTTCTTT.

The chain combines TRBV5-8 with TRBJ1-5, with D hard to call. Trimming removed 0 bases at V and 1 base at J, with 8 bases between. The CDR3 runs to 15 residues. Germline V CDR1 and CDR2: SGHTS, YDEGEE. The CDR3 is CASSLELRSNQPQHF. The DNA for the CDR3 is TGTGCCAGCAGCTTGGAACTACGGAGCAATCAGCCCCAGCATTTT.

The chain recombines TRBV19 with TRBJ1-2; D remains ambiguous. With 3 bases removed from V and 2 bases from J, the gap between germline ends came to 4 bases. The CDR3 consists of 12 residues. Germline-derived CDR1 and CDR2 are LNHDA and SQIVND (reference sequence). CDR3 loop: CASSIENYGYTF. CDR3 DNA sequence: TGTGCCAGTAGTATTGAGAACTATGGCTACACCTTC.

The rearrangement links TRBV27 to TRBJ2-7, with TRBD2 matching 10 bases. Trimming removed 7 bases from V and 3 bases from J; junction bases left unmatched: 6. CDR1 and CDR2 from the germline V gene are MNHEY and SMNVEV (reference sequence). The CDR3 is 14 amino acids. The CDR3 DNA reads TGTGCCAGCACTCCTAGCGGGAGTCTCTACGAGCAGTACTTC. Translation gives CASTPSGSLYEQYF.

The chain combines TRBV19 with TRBJ1-2, with D tentatively TRBD1 (6 bases). Trimming removed 3 bases at V and 3 bases at J, with 14 bases between. Germline loops: CDR1 LNHDA, CDR2 SQIVND (reference sequence). CDR3 size: 15 residues. This CDR3 is CASSITGTLDYGYTF. The CDR3 DNA sequence: TGTGCCAGTAGTATTACAGGGACACTCGACTATGGCTACACCTTC.

J is TRBJ2-1 and V is TRBV7-2, with D possibly matching TRBD1 (5 bases). CDR1 SGHTA and CDR2 FQGNSA come from the germline V gene. The CDR3 sequence is 12 residues long. V was pared by 4 bases and J by 10 bases, with 11 bases between. CDR3 sequence (DNA): TGTGCCAGCAGCTCCTATCCAGGGGAGCAGTTCTTC. Translated, it gives CASSSYPGEQFF.

This chain connects TRBV5-4 to TRBJ1-3; TRBD1 agrees at 8 bases. The CDR3 has 15 residues. J lost 0 bases, V lost 4 bases, and 3 bases had no gene match. Germline V gene data show CDR1 as SGHNT and CDR2 as YYREEE (reference sequence). CDR3 amino acids: CASSPDRASGNTIYF. CDR3 bases: TGTGCCAGCAGCCCGGACAGGGCCTCTGGAAACACCATATATTTT.

This clone was detected only once. The rearrangement uses TRBV2 and TRBJ2-3; maybe TRBD2 (6 bases). V lost 0 bases, J lost 2 bases, and 6 bases lay in between. The CDR3 has 14 residues. Germline values: CDR1 SNHLY, CDR2 FYNNEI. The CDR3 DNA reads TGTGCCAGCAGTGAAGCGGGACTCACAGATACGCAGTATTTT. Residues: CASSEAGLTDTQYF.

The chain has TRBV29-1 and TRBJ2-5, with 10 bases matching TRBD1. V was pared by 6 bases and J by 5 bases, with 9 bases of the junction left unmatched. The germline gives CDR1 SQVTM, CDR2 ANQGSEA. This CDR3 spans 14 amino acids. The DNA of the CDR3 is TGCAGCGTCCACAGGACAGGGGGGATGGAGACCCAGTACTTC. This encodes CSVHRTGGMETQYF.

The chain couples TRBV7-2 to TRBJ2-2; 7 nucleotides align to TRBD1. Germline V gene sequence: CDR1 SGHTA, CDR2 FQGNSA. Unmatched junction bases numbered 5, after V lost 4 bases and J lost 0 bases. The CDR3 consists of 16 residues. The CDR3 coding sequence is TGTGCCAGCAGCTCTAACAGGGGCTCGAACACCGGGGAGCTGTTTTTT. Translated, it gives CASSSNRGSNTGELFF.

This chain connects TRBV28 to TRBJ2-3; 7 bases align to TRBD2. Germline-derived CDR1 and CDR2 are MDHEN and SYDVKM. With V trimmed by 6 bases and J by 1 base, 10 bases remained unmatched. The CDR3 has 16 amino acids. CDR3 sequence (DNA): TGTGCCAGCAGCCCTGCCGGGAGCGGGGGCACAGATACGCAGTATTTT. Its translation: CASSPAGSGGTDTQYF. Drawing the rest from reference TRBV28 and TRBJ2-3, the complete variable domain is DVKVTQSSRYLVKRTGEKVFLECVQDMDHENMFWYRQDPGLGLRLIYFSYDVKMKEKGDIPEGYSVSREKKERFSLILESASTNQTSMYLCASSPAGSGGTDTQYFGPGTRLTVL.